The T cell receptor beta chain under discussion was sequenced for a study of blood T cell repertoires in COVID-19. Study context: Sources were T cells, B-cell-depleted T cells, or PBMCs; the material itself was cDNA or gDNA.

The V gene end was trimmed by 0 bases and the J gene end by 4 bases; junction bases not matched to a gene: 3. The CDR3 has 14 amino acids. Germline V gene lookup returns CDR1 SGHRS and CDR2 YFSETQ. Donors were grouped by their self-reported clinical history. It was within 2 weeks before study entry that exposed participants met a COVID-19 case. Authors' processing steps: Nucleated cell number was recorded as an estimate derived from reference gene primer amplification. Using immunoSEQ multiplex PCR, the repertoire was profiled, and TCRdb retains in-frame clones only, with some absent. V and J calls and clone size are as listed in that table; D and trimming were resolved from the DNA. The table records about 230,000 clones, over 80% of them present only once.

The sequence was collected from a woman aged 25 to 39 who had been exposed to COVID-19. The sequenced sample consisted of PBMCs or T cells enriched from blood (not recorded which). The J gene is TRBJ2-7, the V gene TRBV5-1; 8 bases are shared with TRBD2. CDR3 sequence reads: CASSLAGLVYEQYF. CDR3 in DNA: TGCGCCAGCAGCTTGGCGGGACTAGTTTACGAGCAGTACTTC.